Only one count was recorded for the clone carrying this TCR beta chain. Its antigen is unknown. Relative to the germline gene, one junction end is altered; a read error may explain this. The CDR3 spans 15 residues. The V gene's germline CDR1 is SGHRS and CDR2 YFSETQ. This record belongs to a study of cytomegalovirus exposure and HLA in healthy donors. General study points: In a later analysis, donors in an Asian-associated ancestry cluster reportedly had fewer N-insertions in productive TCRs than the cohort mean. There were around 160 TCR beta chains listed as cytomegalovirus-associated. Later analysis indicated greater clonal expansion among HLA-associated TCR beta chains than among equally common other chains. A prior analysis recorded that most TCR beta V segments were productive about 87% or about 30% of the time.

Primers for the PCR totalled 60 Vbeta and 13 Jbeta. The table came from immunoSEQ multiplex PCR; TCRdb's copy has only in-frame clones and leaves some out. The sample records around 88,000 clones, around 67% being singletons. The chain couples TRBV5-1 to TRBJ2-7; 8 bases match TRBD1. The sequence came from a male donor in good health and CMV-seronegative. Source material: PBMCs. The CDR3 sequence: CASGLAGGRPGEQYF. CDR3 bases: TGCGCCAGCGGCTTGGCAGGGGGCCGCCCTGGCGAGCAGTACTTC.